This TCR beta chain was documented in a study of blood T cell repertoires in COVID-19. Study context: The United States, Italy and Spain supplied acute and convalescent COVID-19 samples. T cells, B-cell-depleted T cells, or PBMCs supplied cDNA or gDNA.

Clones were read by immunoSEQ multiplex PCR, and TCRdb kept only the in-frame ones, dropping some. The sample shows about 140,000 clones, approximately 89% of them seen only once. V lost 0 bases and J 0 bases, leaving 5 bases between the germline ends. The germline CDR1 and CDR2 sequences are SGDLS and YYNGEE. The CDR3 covers 14 residues. The V call is TRBV9, the J call TRBJ2-3; D is unresolved. Sequences were obtained from peripheral blood. The sequence was collected from a human donor in a cohort sampled during active COVID-19. Written as DNA, the CDR3 is TGTGCCAGCAGCGTAGCCCGTAGCACAGATACGCAGTATTTT. This translates into CASSVARSTDTQYF.